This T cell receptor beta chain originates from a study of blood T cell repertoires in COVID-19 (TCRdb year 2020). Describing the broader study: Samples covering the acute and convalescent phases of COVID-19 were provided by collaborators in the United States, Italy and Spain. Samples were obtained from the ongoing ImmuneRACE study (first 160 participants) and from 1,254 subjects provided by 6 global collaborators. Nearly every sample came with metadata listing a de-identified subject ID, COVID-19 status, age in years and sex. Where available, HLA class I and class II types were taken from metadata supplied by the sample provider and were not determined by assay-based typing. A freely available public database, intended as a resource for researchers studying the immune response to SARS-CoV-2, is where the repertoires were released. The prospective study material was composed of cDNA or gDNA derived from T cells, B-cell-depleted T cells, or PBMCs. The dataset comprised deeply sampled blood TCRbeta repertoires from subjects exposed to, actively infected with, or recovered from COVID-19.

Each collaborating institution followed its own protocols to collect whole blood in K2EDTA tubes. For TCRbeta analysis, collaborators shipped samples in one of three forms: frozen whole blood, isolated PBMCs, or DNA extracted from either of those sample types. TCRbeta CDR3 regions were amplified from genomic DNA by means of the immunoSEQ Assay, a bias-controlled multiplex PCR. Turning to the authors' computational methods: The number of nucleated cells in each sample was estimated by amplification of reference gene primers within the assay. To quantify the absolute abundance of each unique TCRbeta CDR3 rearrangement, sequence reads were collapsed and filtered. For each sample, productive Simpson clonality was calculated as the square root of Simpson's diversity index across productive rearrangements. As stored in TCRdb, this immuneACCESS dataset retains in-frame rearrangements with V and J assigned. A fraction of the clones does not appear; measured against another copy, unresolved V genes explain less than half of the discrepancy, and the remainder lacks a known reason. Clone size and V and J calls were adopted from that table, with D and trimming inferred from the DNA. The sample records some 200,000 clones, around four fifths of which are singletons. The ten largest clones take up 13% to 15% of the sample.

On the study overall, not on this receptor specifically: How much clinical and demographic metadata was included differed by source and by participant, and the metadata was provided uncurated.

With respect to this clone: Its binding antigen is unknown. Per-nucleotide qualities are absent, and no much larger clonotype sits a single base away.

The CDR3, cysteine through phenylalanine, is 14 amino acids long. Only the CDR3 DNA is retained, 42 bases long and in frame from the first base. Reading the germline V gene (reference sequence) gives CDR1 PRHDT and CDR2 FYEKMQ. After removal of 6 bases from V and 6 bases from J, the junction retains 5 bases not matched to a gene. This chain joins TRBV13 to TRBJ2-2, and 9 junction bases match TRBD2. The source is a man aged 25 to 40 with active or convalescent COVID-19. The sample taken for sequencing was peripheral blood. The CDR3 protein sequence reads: CASRRAGGPGELFF. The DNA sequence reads TGTGCCAGCAGGAGGGCGGGAGGGCCCGGGGAGCTGTTTTTT.